The clone carrying this T cell receptor (beta chain) was seen a handful of times. Its target is unknown. The data originate from a study of T cell repertoires in cytomegalovirus infection. For the study at large: Both recently identified HLA-C-restricted and well-studied HLA-B-restricted CMV epitopes were used in the study. It was the public TCR beta signatures that indicated both CMV infection and matching HLA type. Study observations and caveats: Carriers of CMV plus the relevant HLA were identified by cumulative public TCR beta family frequency. HLA-C-restricted, CMV-specific TCR beta clonotypes were dominant ex vivo.

Germline CDR1 SEHNR, CDR2 FQNEAQ (reference sequence). This CDR3 spans 15 amino acids. Trimming removed 3 bases from V and 0 bases from J; junction bases left unmatched: 2. TCRdb called the reads again in MiXCR, with one record for every CDR3 protein. The sample lists some 700,000 distinct CDR3 sequences, 30% to 40% seen once, with approximately 18% in the top ten. The receptor was isolated from a human donor in good health (CMV status not recorded). Some clones in this sample may be carry-over from other donors' samples. The specimen was cultured PBMCs, collected from culture after CMV antigen stimulation. The genes are TRBV7-9 and TRBJ2-7; 10 positions agree with TRBD2. This CDR3 reads CASSFPSGGSYEQYF. The CDR3 nucleotides are TGTGCCAGCAGCTTTCCTAGCGGGGGCTCCTACGAGCAGTACTTC.